This T cell receptor beta chain came from a study of technical replicates of blood from a few donors. TCRdb keeps only in-frame clones here, not all; method: immunoSEQ multiplex PCR. The profile shows about 53,000 clones, about 86% of them singletons. CDR1 SGDLS and CDR2 YYNGEE come from the germline V gene. The CDR3 is 14 residues long. Trimming pared 8 bases from V and 2 bases from J, leaving 15 bases between. Sequenced: PBMCs. The rearrangement joins TRBV9 to TRBJ2-3; D perhaps matches TRBD2 (6 bases). The receptor was derived from a human donor in good health. Some clones in this sample may be carry-over from other donors' samples. CDR3 DNA sequence: TGTGCCAGTACCCGGGGACTTTCCACAGATACGCAGTATTTT. Translating gives CASTRGLSTDTQYF.